This T cell receptor (beta chain) was obtained from a study of blood T cell repertoires in COVID-19 (dated by TCRdb to the early 2020s). Study-wide context: Samples from collaborators originated in the United States, Italy and Spain and spanned both the acute and convalescent phases of COVID-19. The repertoires were released in a freely available public database meant as a resource for research on the immune response to SARS-CoV-2. A de-identified subject ID, COVID-19 status, age in years and sex were almost always included in the sample metadata. The material from the prospective study consisted of cDNA or gDNA derived from T cells, B-cell-depleted T cells, or PBMCs. Samples came from the ongoing ImmuneRACE study (first 160 participants) plus 1,254 subjects from 6 global collaborators. The dataset comprised deeply sampled blood TCRbeta repertoires from subjects exposed to, actively infected with, or recovered from COVID-19. Where HLA class I and class II types were available, the types were taken from metadata supplied by the sample provider, not from assay-based typing.

A note on this clone: The antigen it recognizes is unknown. Per-base qualities were not stored, and no clone one base away is much larger.

In the prospective study, participants were roughly 18 to 100 years old, resided in about two dozen geographic areas of the United States, and were enrolled through a virtual design. In the prospective study, participants were assigned to cohorts based on the clinical history participants reported in a screening survey and a study questionnaire. In the prospective study, whole blood, serum and a nasopharyngeal or oropharyngeal swab were collected from each participant by mobile phlebotomists. Over a roughly 2-month period, participants in the prospective study had the option of providing additional blood draws and questionnaires. Before DNA extraction, prospective study blood samples were shipped either frozen or at room temperature. CDR1 and CDR2 are read off the germline V gene (reference sequence) as LNHDA and SQIVND. Taken from cysteine to phenylalanine, the CDR3 has 13 residues. Only the CDR3 region is kept as DNA, spanning 39 bases read in frame from base 1. Deletion took 6 bases off V and 7 bases off J, with a span of 16 bases between the germline ends.

The paper's findings and limits, for the study overall: Clinical and demographic metadata were provided uncurated, with the amount varying by source and participant.

TCRbeta CDR3 regions were amplified from genomic DNA using the immunoSEQ Assay, a bias-controlled multiplex PCR. The authors' pipeline ran thus. Within the assay, amplification of reference gene primers was used to estimate how many nucleated cells each sample contained. To quantify the absolute abundance of each unique TCRbeta CDR3 rearrangement, sequence reads were collapsed and filtered. For each sample, productive Simpson clonality was calculated as the square root of Simpson's diversity index over productive rearrangements. This is the immuneACCESS table as TCRdb keeps it, with only in-frame sequences that have V and J called. A part of the clones is gone; compared with another copy, unresolved V genes explain less than half, and the rest is unexplained. The V and J calls and clone size are taken from that table; D and trimming were inferred from the DNA. For this sample there are approximately 240,000 clones; roughly nine tenths appear just once. Jointly, the top ten make up about 6.3% of the sample.

Recombination joined TRBV19 with TRBJ2-7; a tentative D match to TRBD2 spans 5 bases. The TCR sequence derives from a woman between 25 and 40 years old with acute COVID-19. Sequencing used PBMCs or T cells enriched from blood (not recorded which). The DNA sequence is TGTGCCAGTAGGTTGTCTCCCAGAGGGGAGCAGTACTTC. This gives the protein CASRLSPRGEQYF.